The clone carrying this TCR beta chain was picked up one time. The sample originates from a study of cytomegalovirus exposure and HLA in healthy donors. PCR involved 60 Vbeta and 13 Jbeta primers. This table comes from immunoSEQ multiplex PCR, and its TCRdb copy is limited to in-frame clones, with some not included. The sample consists of roughly 190,000 clones, around 78% of them appearing once. The germline V gene has CDR1 LNHDA and CDR2 SQIVND (reference sequence). CDR3 length equals 14 residues. The germline V and J ends were trimmed by 3 bases and 4 bases, with 12 bases remaining between them. This chain links TRBV19 with TRBJ1-1; no clear D gene. This clonotype was sampled from a woman younger than 45 in good health and CMV-seropositive. Sequencing was carried out using PBMCs. CDR3 loop: CASSIRGPATEAFF. The CDR3 bases are TGTGCCAGTAGTATCCGCGGGCCCGCCACTGAAGCTTTCTTT.